This TCR beta chain emerged from a study of shared clonotypes between healthy human individuals. About the research overall: Aged between 18 and 49, the donors were two women and a few men. For every donor, three CD4 naive, three CD4 memory, two CD8 naive and one CD8 memory plates were used.

TCRdb keeps only in-frame clones here, not all; method: immunoSEQ multiplex PCR. Found here are about 2 million clones, roughly 94% of them singletons; the top ten hold 1.2%. Study-level results: Rarefaction analysis demonstrated incomplete sorted-subset sequencing notwithstanding large depth. Estimated richness values were generally larger in naive subsets than in memory subsets.

CD45RO negativity and positive selection for CCR7 defined naive CD8 cells, a population that excluded terminally differentiated effector memory CD45RA+ cells. Trimming took 2 bases from V and 4 from J; bases not matched to a gene: 5. Germline V gives CDR1 MGHDK, CDR2 SYGVNS. CDR3 length equals 14 residues. Concerning this clone itself: Its target is not known.

Sequenced sample: naive CD8+ T cells sorted from blood. The rearrangement joins TRBV25-1 to TRBJ2-7; TRBD1 matches at 7 bases. The receptor comes from a man younger than 35 in good health. The CDR3 DNA follows: TGTGCCAGCAGTGAAGGGACAGAACGTTACGAGCAGTACTTC. Its translation is CASSEGTERYEQYF.